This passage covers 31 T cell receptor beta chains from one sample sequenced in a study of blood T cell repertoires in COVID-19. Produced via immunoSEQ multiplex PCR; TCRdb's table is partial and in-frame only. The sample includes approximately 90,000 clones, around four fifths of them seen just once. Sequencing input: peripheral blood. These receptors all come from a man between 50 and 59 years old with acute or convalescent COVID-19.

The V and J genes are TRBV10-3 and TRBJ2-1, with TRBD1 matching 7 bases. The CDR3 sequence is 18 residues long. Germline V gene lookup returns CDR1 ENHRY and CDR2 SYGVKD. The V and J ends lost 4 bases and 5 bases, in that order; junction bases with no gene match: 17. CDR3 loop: CAISALGQDKETDNEQFF. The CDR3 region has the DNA TGTGCCATCAGTGCCTTAGGACAGGACAAAGAAACCGACAATGAGCAGTTCTTC.

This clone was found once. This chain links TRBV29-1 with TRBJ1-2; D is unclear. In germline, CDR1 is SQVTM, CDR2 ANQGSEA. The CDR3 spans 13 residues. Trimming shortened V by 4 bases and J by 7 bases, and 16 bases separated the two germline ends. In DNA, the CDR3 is TGCAGCGTTGGCGGGCAGCCTGAACGTGGCTACACCTTC. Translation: CSVGGQPERGYTF.

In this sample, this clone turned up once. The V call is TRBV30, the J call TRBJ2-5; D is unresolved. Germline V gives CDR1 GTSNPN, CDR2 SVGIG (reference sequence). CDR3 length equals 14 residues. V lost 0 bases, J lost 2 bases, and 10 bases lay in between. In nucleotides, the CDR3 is TGTGCCTGGAGTGTACTTATGTCGCAAGAGACCCAGTACTTC. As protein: CAWSVLMSQETQYF. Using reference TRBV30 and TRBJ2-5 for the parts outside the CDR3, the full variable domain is SQTIHQWPATLVQPVGSPLSLECTVEGTSNPNLYWYRQAAGRGLQLLFYSVGIGQISSEVPQNLSASRPQDRQFILSSKKLLLSDSGFYLCAWSVLMSQETQYFGPGTRLLVL.

The CDR3 nucleotides are TGTGCCAGCAGTACAGGGGCCTCCTACGAGCAGTACTTC. The encoded protein is CASSTGASYEQYF. The chain has TRBV28 and TRBJ2-7, with 7 bases fitting TRBD1. Germline V gives CDR1 MDHEN, CDR2 SYDVKM. The CDR3 consists of 13 residues. V trimming: 5 bases; J trimming: 0 bases; junction bases outside the gene matches: 1.

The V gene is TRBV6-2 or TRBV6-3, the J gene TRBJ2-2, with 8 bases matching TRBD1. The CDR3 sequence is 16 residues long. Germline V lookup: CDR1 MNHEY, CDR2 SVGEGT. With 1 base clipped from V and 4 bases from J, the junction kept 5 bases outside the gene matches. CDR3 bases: TGTGCCAGCAGTTACTTACGGACAGGGAGCACCGGGGAGCTGTTTTTT. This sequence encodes CASSYLRTGSTGELFF.

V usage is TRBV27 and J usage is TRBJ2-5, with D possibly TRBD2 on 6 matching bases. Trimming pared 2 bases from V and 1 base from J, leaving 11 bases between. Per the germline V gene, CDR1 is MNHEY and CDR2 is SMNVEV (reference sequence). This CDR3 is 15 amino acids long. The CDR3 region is CASSLRTGLQETQYF. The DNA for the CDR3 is TGTGCCAGCAGTTTACGGACGGGACTCCAAGAGACCCAGTACTTC.

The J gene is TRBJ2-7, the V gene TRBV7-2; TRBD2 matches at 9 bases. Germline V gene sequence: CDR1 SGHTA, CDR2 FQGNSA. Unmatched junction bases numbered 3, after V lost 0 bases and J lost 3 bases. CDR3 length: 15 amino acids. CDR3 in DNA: TGTGCCAGCAGCTTAGCTGGGACTAGCATCTACGAGCAGTACTTC. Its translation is CASSLAGTSIYEQYF.

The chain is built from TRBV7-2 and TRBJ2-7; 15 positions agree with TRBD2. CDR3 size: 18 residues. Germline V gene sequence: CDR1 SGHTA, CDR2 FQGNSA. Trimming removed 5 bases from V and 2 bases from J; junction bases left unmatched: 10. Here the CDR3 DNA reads TGTGCCAGCAGCACACGGACTAGCGGGGGGGTACAAGCCTACGAGCAGTACTTC. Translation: CASSTRTSGGVQAYEQYF. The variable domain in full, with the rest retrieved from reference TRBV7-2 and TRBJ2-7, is GAGVSQSPSNKVTEKGKDVELRCDPISGHTALYWYRQSLGQGLEFLIYFQGNSAPDKSGLPSDRFSAERTGGSVSTLTIQRTQQEDSAVYLCASSTRTSGGVQAYEQYFGPGTRLTVT.

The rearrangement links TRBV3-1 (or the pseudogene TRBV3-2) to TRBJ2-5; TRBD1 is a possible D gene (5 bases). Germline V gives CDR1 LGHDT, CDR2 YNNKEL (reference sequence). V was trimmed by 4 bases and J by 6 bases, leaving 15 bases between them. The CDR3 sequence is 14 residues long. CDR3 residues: CASSPVGNRQTQYF. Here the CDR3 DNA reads TGTGCCAGCAGCCCGGTGGGTAACAGGCAGACCCAGTACTTC.

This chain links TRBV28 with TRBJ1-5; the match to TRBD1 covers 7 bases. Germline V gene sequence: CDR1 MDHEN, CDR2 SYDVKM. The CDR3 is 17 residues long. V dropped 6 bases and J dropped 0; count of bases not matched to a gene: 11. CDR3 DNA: TGTGCCAGCAGCACTCGACAGGGCGCGTATAGCAATCAGCCCCAGCATTTT. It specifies CASSTRQGAYSNQPQHF.

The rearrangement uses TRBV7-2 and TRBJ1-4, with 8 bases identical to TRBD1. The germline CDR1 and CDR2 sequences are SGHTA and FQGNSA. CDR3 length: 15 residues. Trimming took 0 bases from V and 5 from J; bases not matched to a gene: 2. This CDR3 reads CASSLARQGNEKLFF. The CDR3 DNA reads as TGTGCCAGCAGCTTAGCTCGACAGGGGAATGAAAAACTGTTTTTT. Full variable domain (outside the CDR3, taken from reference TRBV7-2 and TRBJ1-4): GAGVSQSPSNKVTEKGKDVELRCDPISGHTALYWYRQSLGQGLEFLIYFQGNSAPDKSGLPSDRFSAERTGGSVSTLTIQRTQQEDSAVYLCASSLARQGNEKLFFGSGTQLSVL.

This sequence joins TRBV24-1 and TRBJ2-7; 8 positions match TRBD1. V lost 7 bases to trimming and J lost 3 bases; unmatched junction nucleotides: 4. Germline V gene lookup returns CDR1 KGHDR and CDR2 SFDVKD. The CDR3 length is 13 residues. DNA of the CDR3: TGTGCCACCAGCAGACAGGGGCTCTACGAGCAGTACTTC. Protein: CATSRQGLYEQYF.

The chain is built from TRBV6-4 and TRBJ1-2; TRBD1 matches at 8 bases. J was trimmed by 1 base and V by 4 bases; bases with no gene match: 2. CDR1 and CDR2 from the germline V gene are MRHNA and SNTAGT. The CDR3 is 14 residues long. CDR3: CASSAGGSNYGYTF. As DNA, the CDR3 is TGTGCCAGCAGTGCAGGGGGCAGTAACTATGGCTACACCTTC.

The CDR3 sequence: CSARDTHTQYF. CDR3 DNA: TGCAGTGCTAGAGACACTCATACGCAGTATTTT. J is TRBJ2-3 and V is TRBV20-1; D gene uncertain. The V gene lost 0 bases and the J gene lost 7 bases, with 5 bases spanning the gap. Germline CDR1 is DFQATT and CDR2 is SNEGSKA (reference sequence). The CDR3 spans 11 residues.

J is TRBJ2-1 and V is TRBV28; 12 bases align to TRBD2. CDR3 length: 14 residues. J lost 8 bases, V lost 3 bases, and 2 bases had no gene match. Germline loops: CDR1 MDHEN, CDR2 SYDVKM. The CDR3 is CASSLTSGSYEQFF. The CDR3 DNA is TGTGCCAGCAGTTTGACTAGCGGGAGCTATGAGCAGTTCTTC.

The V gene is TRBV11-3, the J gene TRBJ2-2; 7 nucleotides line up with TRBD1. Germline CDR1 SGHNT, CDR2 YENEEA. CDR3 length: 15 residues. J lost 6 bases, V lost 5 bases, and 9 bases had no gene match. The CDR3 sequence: CASSVTQGVAGELFF. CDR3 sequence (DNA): TGTGCCAGCAGCGTTACCCAGGGGGTAGCCGGGGAGCTGTTTTTT.

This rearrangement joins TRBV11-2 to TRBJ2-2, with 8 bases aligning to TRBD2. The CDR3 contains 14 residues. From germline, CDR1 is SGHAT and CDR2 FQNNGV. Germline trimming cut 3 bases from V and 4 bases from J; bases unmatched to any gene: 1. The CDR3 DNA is TGTGCCAGCAGCTTGCGGGGGGTCACCGGGGAGCTGTTTTTT. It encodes CASSLRGVTGELFF.

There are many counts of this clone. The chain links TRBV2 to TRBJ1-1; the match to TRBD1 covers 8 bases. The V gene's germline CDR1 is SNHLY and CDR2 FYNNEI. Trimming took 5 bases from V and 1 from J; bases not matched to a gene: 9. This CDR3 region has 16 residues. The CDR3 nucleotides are TGTGCCAGCAGTCCAACACGGACAGGGAGGAACACTGAAGCTTTCTTT. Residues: CASSPTRTGRNTEAFF.

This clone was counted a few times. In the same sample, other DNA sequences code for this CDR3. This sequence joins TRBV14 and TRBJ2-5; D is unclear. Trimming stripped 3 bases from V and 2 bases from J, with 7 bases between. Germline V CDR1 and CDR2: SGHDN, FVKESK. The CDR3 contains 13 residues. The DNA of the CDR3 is TGTGCCAGCAGCCACTTCAGGCAAGAGACCCAGTACTTC. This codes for CASSHFRQETQYF.

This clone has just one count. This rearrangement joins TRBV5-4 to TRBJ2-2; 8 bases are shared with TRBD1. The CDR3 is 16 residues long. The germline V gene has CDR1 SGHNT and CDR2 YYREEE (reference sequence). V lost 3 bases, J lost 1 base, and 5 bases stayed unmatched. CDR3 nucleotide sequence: TGTGCCAGCAGCTCGGCCGGGACAGGGAACACCGGGGAGCTGTTTTTT. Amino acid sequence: CASSSAGTGNTGELFF.

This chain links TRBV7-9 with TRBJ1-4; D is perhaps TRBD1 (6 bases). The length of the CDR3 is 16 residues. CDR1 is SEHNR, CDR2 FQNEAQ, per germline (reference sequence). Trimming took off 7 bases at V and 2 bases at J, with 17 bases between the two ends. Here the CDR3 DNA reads TGTGCCAGCACCACCGGGGGAGGGGGGACTAATGAAAAACTGTTTTTT. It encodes CASTTGGGGTNEKLFF.

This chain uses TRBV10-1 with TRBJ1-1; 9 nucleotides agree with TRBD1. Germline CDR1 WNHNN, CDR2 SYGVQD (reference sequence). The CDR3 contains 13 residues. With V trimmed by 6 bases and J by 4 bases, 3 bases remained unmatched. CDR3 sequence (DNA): TGCGCCAGCAGGGGACAGGGCGGCACTGAAGCTTTCTTT. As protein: CASRGQGGTEAFF.

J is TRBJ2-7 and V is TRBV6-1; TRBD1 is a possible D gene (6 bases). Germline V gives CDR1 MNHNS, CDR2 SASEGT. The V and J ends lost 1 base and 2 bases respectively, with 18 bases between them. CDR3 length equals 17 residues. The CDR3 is CASSEEGVTGLTYEQYF. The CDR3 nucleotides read TGTGCCAGCAGTGAAGAGGGGGTAACGGGGTTAACCTACGAGCAGTACTTC.

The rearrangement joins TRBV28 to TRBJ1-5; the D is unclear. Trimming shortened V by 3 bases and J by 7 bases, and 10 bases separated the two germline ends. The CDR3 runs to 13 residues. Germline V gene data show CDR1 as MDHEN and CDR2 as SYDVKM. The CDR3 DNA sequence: TGTGCCAGCAGTTTGCCAAGTAGCCAGCCCCAGCATTTT. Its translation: CASSLPSSQPQHF.

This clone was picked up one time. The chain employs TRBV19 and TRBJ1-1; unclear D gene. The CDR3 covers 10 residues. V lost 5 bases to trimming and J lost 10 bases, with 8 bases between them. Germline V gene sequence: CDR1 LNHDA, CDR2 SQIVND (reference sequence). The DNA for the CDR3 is TGTGCCAGTAGTGGGGAGGGAGCTTTCTTT. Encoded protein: CASSGEGAFF.

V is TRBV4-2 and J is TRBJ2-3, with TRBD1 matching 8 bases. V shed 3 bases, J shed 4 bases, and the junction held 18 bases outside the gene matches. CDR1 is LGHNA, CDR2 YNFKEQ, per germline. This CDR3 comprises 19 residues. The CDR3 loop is CASSHQLKDRVGGSDTQYF. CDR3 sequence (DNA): TGTGCCAGCAGCCATCAACTTAAGGACAGGGTAGGCGGCTCAGATACGCAGTATTTT.

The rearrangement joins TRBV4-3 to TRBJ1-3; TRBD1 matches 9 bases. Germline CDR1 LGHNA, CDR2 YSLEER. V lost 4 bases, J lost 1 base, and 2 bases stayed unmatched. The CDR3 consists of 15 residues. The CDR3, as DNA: TGCGCCAGCAGCCCCGGGACAGGGTCTGGAAACACCATATATTTT. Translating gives CASSPGTGSGNTIYF.

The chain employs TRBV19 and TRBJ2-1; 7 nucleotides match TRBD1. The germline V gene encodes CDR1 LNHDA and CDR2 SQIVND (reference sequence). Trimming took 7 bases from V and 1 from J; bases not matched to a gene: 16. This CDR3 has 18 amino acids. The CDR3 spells CASKRDRLRQGSYNEQFF. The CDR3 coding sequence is TGTGCCAGTAAGAGGGACAGACTCCGACAGGGTTCCTACAATGAGCAGTTCTTC.

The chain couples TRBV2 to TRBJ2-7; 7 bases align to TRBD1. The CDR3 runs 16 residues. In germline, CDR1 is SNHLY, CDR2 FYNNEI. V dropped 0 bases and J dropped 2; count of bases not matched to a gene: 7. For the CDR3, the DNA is TGTGCCAGCAGTGAAGCACGACAGGGCCCTCCCTACGAGCAGTACTTC. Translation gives CASSEARQGPPYEQYF.

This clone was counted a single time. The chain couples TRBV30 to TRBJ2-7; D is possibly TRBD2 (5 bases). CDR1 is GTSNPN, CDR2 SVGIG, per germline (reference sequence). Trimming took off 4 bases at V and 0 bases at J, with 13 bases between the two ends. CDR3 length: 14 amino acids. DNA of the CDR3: TGTGCCTGGACTTCGGGGTCGAGCTCCTACGAGCAGTACTTC. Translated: CAWTSGSSSYEQYF.

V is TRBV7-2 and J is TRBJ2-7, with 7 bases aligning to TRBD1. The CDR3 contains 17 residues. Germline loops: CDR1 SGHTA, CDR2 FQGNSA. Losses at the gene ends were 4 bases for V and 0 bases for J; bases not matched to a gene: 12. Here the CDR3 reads CASSSNRGQASSYEQYF. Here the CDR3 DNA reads TGTGCCAGCAGCTCGAACCGCGGACAGGCAAGCTCCTACGAGCAGTACTTC.